This entry lists 32 T cell receptor beta chains sequenced from one sample in a study of Ad26.COV2.S vaccination and SARS-CoV-2 variants. Described treatment: 15 to 20 received Ad26.COV2.S at low or high dose, single or two shots; 5 received placebo; per-sample allocation not given. Vaccine and placebo recipients were sampled on day 63 after the first injection. Repertoires were generated with immunoSEQ multiplex PCR, while TCRdb's copy carries only in-frame clones and drops some. The sample has approximately 450,000 clones, approximately 90% seen once. Sequenced here: peripheral blood, sampled in a trial of Ad26.COV2.S vaccine versus placebo. The receptors stem from a person between 18 and 59 years old who received the Ad26.COV2.S COVID-19 vaccine or a placebo.

This clone was seen just once. The chain joins TRBV9 to TRBJ2-3; 7 bases fit TRBD1. This CDR3 has 17 residues. The V gene end was trimmed by 0 bases and the J gene end by 5 bases; junction bases not matched to a gene: 12. Germline V gives CDR1 SGDLS, CDR2 YYNGEE. The DNA for the CDR3 is TGTGCCAGCAGCGTAGACGGCAGGGGGTGGTCGGTAGATACGCAGTATTTT. Translation gives CASSVDGRGWSVDTQYF. The full variable domain, in which reference TRBV9 and TRBJ2-3 provide the parts outside the CDR3, is DSGVTQTPKHLITATGQRVTLRCSPRSGDLSVYWYQQSLDQGLQFLIQYYNGEERAKGNILERFSAQQFPDLHSELNLSSLELGDSALYFCASSVDGRGWSVDTQYFGPGTRLTVL.

This chain links TRBV19 with TRBJ2-6; D call uncertain. The ends were cut back, 8 bases at V and 11 bases at J, with 16 bases in the middle. The CDR3 is made up of 13 amino acids. CDR1 is LNHDA and CDR2 is SQIVND in the germline V gene (reference sequence). CDR3 nucleotides: TGTGCCAGTCGCGTGGCCCTGACCCACGTCCTGACTTTC. It codes for CASRVALTHVLTF.

The J gene is TRBJ2-1, the V gene TRBV29-1; D remains unclear. Germline CDR1 SQVTM, CDR2 ANQGSEA. This CDR3 has 15 residues. Trimming took 6 bases from V and 4 from J, leaving 19 bases between them. This CDR3 is CSVPDRTGTYNEQFF. The DNA for the CDR3 is TGCAGCGTCCCCGACCGGACGGGTACGTACAATGAGCAGTTCTTC.

As regards this clone: The sample carries other DNA sequences with the same CDR3. The V and J genes are TRBV6-2 or TRBV6-3 and TRBJ1-5; D not resolved. The CDR3 has 12 residues. Germline V lookup: CDR1 MNHEY, CDR2 SVGEGT. V was trimmed by 5 bases and J by 6 bases, leaving 8 bases between them. CDR3 sequence: CASSLPGQPQHF. CDR3 coding DNA: TGTGCCAGCAGTCTCCCGGGTCAGCCCCAGCATTTT.

The rearrangement links TRBV11-2 to TRBJ2-1; 9 bases are shared with TRBD2. V shed 5 bases, J shed 9 bases, and the junction held 11 bases outside the gene matches. Germline CDR1 and CDR2: SGHAT and FQNNGV. There are 15 residues in the CDR3. CDR3 residues: CASSLSGLAGIEQFF. The CDR3 DNA sequence: TGTGCCAGCAGCCTCTCCGGGCTAGCGGGAATTGAGCAGTTCTTC.

Comment on this clone: The same CDR3 also results from other DNA sequences found in this sample. This chain uses TRBV18 with TRBJ2-7, with TRBD1 identical over 7 bases. Germline assignment: CDR1 KGHSH and CDR2 LQKENI. V dropped 0 bases and J dropped 4; count of bases not matched to a gene: 3. CDR3 length equals 14 residues. The CDR3 here is CASSPPSRGYEQYF. The DNA of the CDR3 is TGTGCCAGCTCACCACCATCCAGGGGGTACGAGCAGTACTTC.

This rearrangement joins TRBV6-1 to TRBJ2-7, with D perhaps matching TRBD2 (5 bases). CDR1 and CDR2 (germline): MNHNS, SASEGT. This CDR3 contains 15 residues. Trimming took off 3 bases at V and 3 bases at J, with 15 bases between the two ends. In DNA form, the CDR3 reads TGTGCCAGCAGTGACCAAGGAGGAACTTACTACGAGCAGTACTTC. It codes for CASSDQGGTYYEQYF.

This chain uses TRBV4-3 with TRBJ1-3, with 7 bases lining up with TRBD1. CDR3 length equals 15 residues. Germline CDR1 and CDR2: LGHNA and YSLEER. V dropped 4 bases and J dropped 3; count of bases not matched to a gene: 6. This CDR3 is CASSPSGGNGNTIYF. In DNA, the CDR3 is TGCGCCAGCAGCCCTTCAGGGGGGAATGGAAACACCATATATTTT.

V and J are TRBV6-5 and TRBJ2-2; 8 bases match TRBD1. CDR1 and CDR2 (germline): MNHEY, SVGAGI. This CDR3 is built from 13 residues. V trimming: 8 bases; J trimming: 3 bases; junction bases outside the gene matches: 2. This CDR3 is CASRDRYTGELFF. The CDR3 DNA sequence: TGTGCCAGCCGGGACAGGTACACCGGGGAGCTGTTTTTT.

This clone was detected once. The chain is built from TRBV9 and TRBJ2-1, with 11 bases that match TRBD2. Trimming at V came to 4 bases and at J to 8 bases, leaving 8 bases not matched to a gene. This CDR3 is built from 15 residues. Germline V gives CDR1 SGDLS, CDR2 YYNGEE. CDR3 sequence reads: CASSPTGTSGYEQFF. As DNA, the CDR3 is TGTGCCAGCAGCCCCACCGGGACTAGCGGCTATGAGCAGTTCTTC.

In DNA, the CDR3 is TGTGCCAGCAGTTACTCCCGGGGTGTGCGAGGCAATCAGCCCCAGCATTTT. Translating it yields CASSYSRGVRGNQPQHF. The chain joins TRBV6-2 or TRBV6-3 to TRBJ1-5; D ambiguous. Germline CDR1 reads MNHEY; CDR2 reads SVGEGT. This CDR3 is built from 17 residues. V lost 0 bases to trimming and J lost 2 bases, with 14 bases between them.

The CDR3 is CASSLGAQPYNEQFF. CDR3 coding DNA: TGCGCCAGCAGCCTGGGGGCCCAGCCATACAATGAGCAGTTCTTC. The gene calls are TRBV5-1 and TRBJ2-1, with a weak D call TRBD1 (6 bases). V was shortened by 4 bases and J by 4 bases, with 15 bases between the two germline ends. The germline V gene has CDR1 SGHRS and CDR2 YFSETQ. The CDR3 has 15 residues. The entire variable domain, with the rest obtained from reference TRBV5-1 and TRBJ2-1, is as follows: KAGVTQTPRYLIKTRGQQVTLSCSPISGHRSVSWYQQTPGQGLQFLFEYFSETQRNKGNFPGRFSGRQFSNSRSEMNVSTLELGDSALYLCASSLGAQPYNEQFFGPGTRLTVL.

The genes are TRBV7-6 and TRBJ2-5, with D maybe TRBD2 (6 bases). This CDR3 is 17 amino acids long. Trimming removed 6 bases from V and 3 bases from J, with 23 bases in between. Germline loops: CDR1 SGHVS, CDR2 FNYEAQ. The CDR3 sequence: CASRIAPGPAGEETQYF. CDR3 coding DNA: TGTGCCAGCAGAATAGCCCCGGGACCAGCGGGCGAAGAGACCCAGTACTTC.

The chain joins TRBV27 to TRBJ2-3, with D maybe TRBD2 (6 bases). This CDR3 is built from 14 residues. Germline V gene data show CDR1 as MNHEY and CDR2 as SMNVEV (reference sequence). Trimming took off 6 bases at V and 6 bases at J, with 16 bases between the two ends. CDR3 in amino acids: CASSPGLQRDTQYF. In DNA form, the CDR3 reads TGTGCCAGCAGCCCGGGACTCCAGAGGGATACGCAGTATTTT.

In its sample, this clone was seen once. V gene TRBV4-3 combines with J gene TRBJ2-7, with TRBD1 as a possible D gene (5 bases). The CDR3 totals 13 residues. Germline V gene lookup returns CDR1 LGHNA and CDR2 YSLEER. V lost 0 bases to trimming and J lost 7 bases, with 10 bases between them. The CDR3 region is CASSQDPGREQYF. CDR3 nucleotides: TGCGCCAGCAGCCAAGATCCAGGGCGTGAGCAGTACTTC.

The chain joins TRBV7-2 to TRBJ2-1; no definite D call. Between the trimmed V and J ends, which lost 1 base and 0 bases, there was a span of 10 bases. In germline, CDR1 is SGHTA, CDR2 FQGNSA. This CDR3 is 16 amino acids long. CDR3 DNA: TGTGCCAGCAGCTTAGAGTACTTCAGCTCCTACAATGAGCAGTTCTTC. Residues: CASSLEYFSSYNEQFF.

The chain recombines TRBV6-2 or TRBV6-3 with TRBJ1-5; D remains ambiguous. The V gene lost 4 bases and the J gene lost 4 bases, with 5 bases spanning the gap. Germline loops: CDR1 MNHEY, CDR2 SVGEGT. The CDR3 consists of 12 residues. CDR3 in amino acids: CASSSVNQPQHF. The CDR3 DNA sequence: TGTGCCAGCAGTTCCGTGAATCAGCCCCAGCATTTT.

This chain joins TRBV28 and TRBJ2-7, with 9 bases fitting TRBD1. Germline values: CDR1 MDHEN, CDR2 SYDVKM. The CDR3 runs 15 residues. The ends lost 3 bases at V and 3 bases at J; junction bases unmatched: 6. CDR3 nucleotides: TGTGCCAGCAGTTTGTCCGGACAGGGGATCTACGAGCAGTACTTC. Its protein is CASSLSGQGIYEQYF.

This clone was seen only a few times. The chain employs TRBV4-3 and TRBJ1-3; D not certain. CDR3 size: 14 residues. Trimming left V 0 bases short and J 3 bases short, with 6 bases between. Germline V lookup: CDR1 LGHNA, CDR2 YSLEER. CDR3 in DNA: TGCGCCAGCAGCCAAGATATCGTTGGAAACACCATATATTTT. As protein: CASSQDIVGNTIYF.

The CDR3 here is CASSLVERERAEQFF. The CDR3 DNA sequence: TGTGCCAGCAGCTTAGTTGAGCGGGAGAGGGCTGAGCAGTTCTTC. The chain has TRBV11-3 and TRBJ2-1; TRBD2 matches 8 bases. Trimming took 1 base from V and 9 from J; bases not matched to a gene: 8. This CDR3 region has 15 residues. The germline V gene has CDR1 SGHNT and CDR2 YENEEA.

The chain uses TRBV29-1 and TRBJ2-7; a possible D gene is TRBD2 (6 bases). From germline, CDR1 is SQVTM and CDR2 ANQGSEA. V lost 1 base and J 0 bases, leaving 10 bases between the germline ends. The CDR3 length is 14 residues. CDR3 in DNA: TGCAGCGTTGAAGTGGCGGGGAGCTCCTACGAGCAGTACTTC. Translated: CSVEVAGSSYEQYF.

The chain has TRBV9 and TRBJ1-1; no definite D call. Trimming stripped 2 bases from V and 5 bases from J, with 7 bases between. The CDR3 length is 12 residues. Germline V gene lookup returns CDR1 SGDLS and CDR2 YYNGEE. DNA of the CDR3: TGTGCCAGCAGCGTGAGGGAGACTGAAGCTTTCTTT. Its protein is CASSVRETEAFF.

The genes are TRBV19 and TRBJ2-2, with D perhaps matching TRBD2 (6 bases). The CDR3 spans 16 residues. V was pared by 1 base and J by 1 base, with 10 bases between. The germline gives CDR1 LNHDA, CDR2 SQIVND (reference sequence). The CDR3 region is CASSIGVGRNTGELFF. As DNA, the CDR3 is TGTGCCAGTAGTATAGGGGTCGGGAGGAACACCGGGGAGCTGTTTTTT.

This clone has just a few counts. The chain joins TRBV18 to TRBJ1-4; 10 bases match TRBD1. CDR1 is KGHSH, CDR2 LQKENI, per germline. The CDR3 spans 18 residues. Losses at the gene ends were 3 bases for V and 2 bases for J; bases not matched to a gene: 9. CDR3 nucleotides: TGTGCCAGCTCACCCCGACGGACAGGGGGATCGACTAATGAAAAACTGTTTTTT. Translated: CASSPRRTGGSTNEKLFF.

The chain has TRBV28 and TRBJ1-1; the D is unclear. V was cut by 2 bases and J by 0 bases, with 7 bases left in between. The CDR3 covers 14 residues. Germline values: CDR1 MDHEN, CDR2 SYDVKM. The CDR3 nucleotides read TGTGCCAGCAGTTTAGCTCGCTTGAACACTGAAGCTTTCTTT. It specifies CASSLARLNTEAFF.

The chain is built from TRBV29-1 and TRBJ1-4; TRBD1 might be the D (5 bases). Trimming shortened V by 4 bases and J by 8 bases, and 11 bases separated the two germline ends. CDR3 length: 12 residues. The V gene's germline CDR1 is SQVTM and CDR2 ANQGSEA. This chain's CDR3 is CSVVQGGEKLFF. The CDR3 DNA is TGCAGCGTTGTTCAGGGAGGCGAAAAACTGTTTTTT.

As for this clone: Relative to the germline gene, one junction end is altered; a read error may explain this. This rearrangement joins TRBV30 to TRBJ2-1; 10 bases are a match to TRBD2. CDR1 and CDR2 from the germline V gene are GTSNPN and SVGIG (reference sequence). The CDR3 contains 12 residues. The CDR3 coding sequence is TGTGCCTGGACCCATAGCGGGAGGAAACGACTCTTC. It translates to CAWTHSGRKRLF.

The V and J genes are TRBV7-2 and TRBJ2-7, with 8 bases fitting TRBD2. Losses at the gene ends were 5 bases for V and 9 bases for J; bases not matched to a gene: 12. The germline CDR1 and CDR2 sequences are SGHTA and FQGNSA. CDR3 length: 14 amino acids. The CDR3 loop reads CASSPLDTSGRQYF. CDR3 sequence (DNA): TGTGCCAGCAGCCCCCTCGACACTAGCGGTCGGCAGTACTTC.

The V gene is TRBV19, the J gene TRBJ1-1; D is perhaps TRBD1 (6 bases). Trimming stripped 1 base from V and 5 bases from J, with 14 bases between. Germline CDR1 is LNHDA and CDR2 is SQIVND (reference sequence). The CDR3 contains 15 residues. The CDR3 coding sequence is TGTGCCAGTAGTATAGTTGGGGGGGGGCTAACTGAAGCTTTCTTT. It yields the protein CASSIVGGGLTEAFF.

The genes are TRBV2 and TRBJ1-1; the D gene is possibly TRBD1 (6 bases). CDR1 and CDR2 (germline): SNHLY, FYNNEI. The CDR3 contains 15 residues. V lost 3 bases and J lost 1, with 12 bases in between. The CDR3 DNA sequence: TGTGCCAGCAGTGAGAGGACAGTAGGGAACACTGAAGCTTTCTTT. Encoded protein: CASSERTVGNTEAFF. Filled out from reference TRBV2 and TRBJ1-1, the complete variable domain reads EPEVTQTPSHQVTQMGQEVILRCVPISNHLYFYWYRQILGQKVEFLVSFYNNEISEKSEIFDDQFSVERPDGSNFTLKIRSTKLEDSAMYFCASSERTVGNTEAFFGQGTRLTVV.

This clone was detected only a few times. The genes are TRBV25-1 and TRBJ1-1, with D maybe TRBD1 (6 bases). V lost 2 bases and J 11 bases, leaving 15 bases between the germline ends. Germline values: CDR1 MGHDK, CDR2 SYGVNS. The CDR3 length is 13 residues. CDR3 loop: CASSERQEGVAFF. The CDR3 DNA follows: TGTGCCAGCAGTGAAAGACAGGAGGGCGTCGCTTTCTTT.

The CDR3 sequence: CASSLGSGSKGEQFF. The CDR3 DNA reads as TGTGCCAGCAGTTTAGGTAGCGGGAGTAAAGGTGAGCAGTTCTTC. V gene TRBV27 combines with J gene TRBJ2-1; 9 bases fit TRBD2. The CDR3 spans 15 residues. The J segment lost 9 bases and the V segment lost 2 bases, leaving 8 bases of the junction unmatched. Germline lookup yields CDR1 MNHEY and CDR2 SMNVEV (reference sequence).